Listed below are T cell receptor beta chains from one sample, sequenced in a study of CD8 T cells in ankylosing spondylitis. TCRdb itself ran the 5' RACE reads through MiXCR, one entry per CDR3 protein. The data show 750,000 to 850,000 distinct CDR3 sequences, about 12% seen once. The material sequenced was blood, either unsorted or a sorted T cell fraction (not recorded which). Source of these receptors: a male donor with ankylosing spondylitis. The CDR3 runs from the conserved cysteine through the conserved F or W. The D gene is left open where the match is weak. Expanded clones are given a class, and other clones once, few, many or no size at all.

d_gene	v_gene	abundance	j_gene	CDR3aa	CDR3nt
TRBD2	TRBV10-3	.	TRBJ2-1	CAISGLAGANEQFF	TGTGCCATCAGTGGACTAGCGGGGGCCAATGAGCAGTTCTTC
.	TRBV5-1	.	TRBJ1-4	CASSFGRGEGLFF	TGCGCCAGCAGCTTCGGAAGGGGGGAAGGACTGTTTTTT
.	TRBV21-1	few	TRBJ1-5	CASSAGTAEGNQPQHF	TGTGCCAGCAGCGCAGGGACAGCCGAGGGCAATCAGCCCCAGCATTTT
.	TRBV25-1	many	TRBJ1-1	CASSPQTAGGRTEAFF	TGTGCCAGCAGTCCACAGACCGCCGGGGGGCGAACTGAAGCTTTCTTT
.	TRBV6-6	.	TRBJ2-4	CASAVGGPGIQYF	TGTGCCAGCGCGGTGGGGGGGCCCGGCATTCAGTACTTC
.	TRBV4-2	.	TRBJ1-1	CASSQDLGGEAFF	TGTGCCAGCAGCCAAGATTTGGGGGGTGAAGCTTTCTTT
TRBD2	TRBV7-7	.	TRBJ2-1	CASSTSGGNYNEQFF	TGTGCTAGCAGCACGAGCGGGGGGAACTACAATGAGCAGTTCTTC
.	TRBV10-3	few	TRBJ2-3	CAISESVTQGGNTDTQYF	TGTGCCATCAGTGAGTCAGTGACCCAAGGAGGAAACACAGATACGCAGTATTTT
TRBD2	TRBV7-2	many	TRBJ2-3	CASSPVASGDTQYF	TGTGCCAGCAGCCCAGTGGCTAGCGGAGATACGCAGTATTTT
.	TRBV12-3/TRBV12-4	few	TRBJ2-3	CASSFRRNTQYF	TGTGCCAGCAGTTTCAGGAGGAATACGCAGTATTTT
TRBD2	TRBV20-1	.	TRBJ2-1	CSAKRPSGLSYNEQFF	TGCAGTGCTAAAAGGCCTAGCGGACTCTCCTACAATGAGCAGTTCTTC
.	TRBV18	.	TRBJ2-1	CASSPLAGSSYNEQFF	TGTGCCAGCTCACCATTGGCGGGAAGCTCCTACAATGAGCAGTTCTTC
.	TRBV24-1	.	TRBJ2-1	CATSDPAPRSHNEQFF	TGTGCCACCAGTGACCCAGCTCCCCGGTCTCACAATGAGCAGTTCTTC
.	TRBV20-1	.	TRBJ2-7	CSARGLFSYEQYF	TGCAGTGCTAGGGGACTCTTCTCCTACGAGCAGTACTTC
.	TRBV20-1	many	TRBJ2-7	CSALQVYEQYF	TGCAGTGCTTTACAGGTATACGAGCAGTACTTC
TRBD1	TRBV18	.	TRBJ2-2	CASSPRIGQGAGELFF	TGTGCCAGCTCACCAAGGATCGGACAGGGGGCCGGGGAGCTGTTTTTT
.	TRBV7-2	.	TRBJ1-1	CASSSVTSRPTEAFF	TGTGCCAGCAGCTCGGTGACGAGTAGGCCCACTGAAGCTTTCTTT
.	TRBV20-1	many	TRBJ1-2	CSALGRSNDTYGYTF	TGCAGTGCCCTTGGAAGGTCAAACGATACCTATGGCTACACCTTC
.	TRBV6-5	.	TRBJ2-7	CASGTLTYEQYF	TGTGCCAGCGGGACACTTACCTACGAGCAGTACTTC
TRBD1	TRBV5-6	few	TRBJ2-7	CASSWTGGTYEQYF	TGTGCCAGCAGCTGGACAGGGGGTACCTACGAGCAGTACTTC
.	TRBV12-3/TRBV12-4	few	TRBJ1-5	CASSLSAYSNQPQHF	TGTGCCAGCAGTTTATCCGCTTATAGCAATCAGCCCCAGCATTTT
.	TRBV7-2	few	TRBJ2-2	CASSPNPLLGRAGELFF	TGTGCCAGCAGCCCAAACCCCCTACTAGGCCGGGCCGGGGAGCTGTTTTTT
.	TRBV6-1	.	TRBJ2-7	CASRQILASYEQYF	TGTGCCAGCAGACAAATTCTAGCGTCCTACGAGCAGTACTTC
.	TRBV20-1	few	TRBJ1-6	CSASSIRNSPLHF	TGCAGTGCTAGCTCCATAAGGAATTCACCCCTCCACTTT
.	TRBV7-2	few	TRBJ2-7	CASRQEVEQYF	TGTGCCAGCAGGCAAGAGGTCGAGCAGTACTTC
TRBD1	TRBV20-1	.	TRBJ1-2	CSGTGGDYGYTF	TGCAGTGGCACAGGGGGCGACTATGGCTACACCTTC
.	TRBV5-1	many	TRBJ1-2	CASSLWRGMDYGYTF	TGCGCCAGCAGCTTGTGGCGGGGGATGGACTATGGCTACACCTTC
.	TRBV6-2/TRBV6-3	.	TRBJ1-2	CASSYRDGHGYTF	TGTGCCAGCAGTTACCGGGACGGACATGGCTACACCTTC
.	TRBV7-2	few	TRBJ1-3	CASSLVTGGNTIYF	TGTGCCAGCAGCTTAGTTACGGGTGGAAACACCATATATTTT
.	TRBV7-2	few	TRBJ1-5	CASSLKTGAGQPQHF	TGTGCCAGCAGCTTAAAGACAGGAGCAGGGCAGCCCCAGCATTTT
TRBD2	TRBV9	many	TRBJ2-6	CASSVGASAGGANVLTF	TGTGCCAGCAGCGTAGGCGCTTCAGCGGGAGGGGCCAACGTCCTGACTTTC
.	TRBV20-1	few	TRBJ2-1	CSARKADSYNEQFF	TGCAGTGCTAGGAAAGCGGACTCCTACAATGAGCAGTTCTTC
.	TRBV7-2	few	TRBJ1-6	CASNLRSGNSPLHF	TGTGCCAGCAACCTCCGGTCAGGGAATTCACCCCTCCACTTT
.	TRBV28	.	TRBJ2-7	CASGDVGYEQYF	TGTGCCAGCGGGGACGTGGGCTACGAGCAGTACTTC
.	TRBV5-1	.	TRBJ1-1	CASSLAGISSAFF	TGCGCCAGCAGCTTGGCCGGCATTTCCTCAGCTTTCTTT
.	TRBV20-1	few	TRBJ1-2	CSASYRAFNYGYTF	TGCAGTGCTAGCTACAGGGCTTTTAACTATGGCTACACCTTC
.	TRBV5-5	.	TRBJ2-5	CASSFGLNQETQYF	TGTGCCAGCAGCTTCGGACTTAACCAAGAGACCCAGTACTTC
TRBD1	TRBV10-3	few	TRBJ1-1	CAIRQGDTEAFF	TGTGCCATCAGACAGGGGGACACTGAAGCTTTCTTT
.	TRBV6-5	.	TRBJ1-1	CASSYSFLETEAFF	TGTGCCAGCAGTTATTCCTTCTTGGAAACTGAAGCTTTCTTT